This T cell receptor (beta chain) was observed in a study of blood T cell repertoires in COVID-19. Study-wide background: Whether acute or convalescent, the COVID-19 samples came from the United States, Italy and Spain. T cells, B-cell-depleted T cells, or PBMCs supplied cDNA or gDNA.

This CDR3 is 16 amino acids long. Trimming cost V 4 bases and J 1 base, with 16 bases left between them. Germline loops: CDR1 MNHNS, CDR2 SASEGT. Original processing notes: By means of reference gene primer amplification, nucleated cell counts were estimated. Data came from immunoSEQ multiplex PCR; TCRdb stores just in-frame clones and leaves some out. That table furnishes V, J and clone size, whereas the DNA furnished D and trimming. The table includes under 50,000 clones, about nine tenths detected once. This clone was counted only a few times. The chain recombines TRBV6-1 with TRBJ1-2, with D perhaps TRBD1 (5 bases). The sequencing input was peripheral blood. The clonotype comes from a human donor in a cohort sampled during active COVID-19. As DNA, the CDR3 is TGTGCCAGCAGTGCGGGGGGGACCTTACTTAACTATGGCTACACCTTC. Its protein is CASSAGGTLLNYGYTF.